Following are 10 T cell receptor beta chains from one sample sequenced in a study of cytomegalovirus exposure and HLA in healthy donors. PCR primers comprised 60 Vbeta and 13 Jbeta primers. The table came from immunoSEQ multiplex PCR; TCRdb's copy has only in-frame clones and leaves some out. Among roughly 120,000 clones listed, about four fifths were seen once. Source material: PBMCs. The receptor source for this set is a woman under 30 in good health and CMV-seropositive.

This chain connects TRBV6-5 to TRBJ2-7; no definite D call. This CDR3 has 16 residues. Germline loops: CDR1 MNHEY, CDR2 SVGAGI. V dropped 0 bases and J dropped 2 bases, with 14 bases sitting between them. CDR3 region: CASSYSRLRQAYEQYF. CDR3 coding DNA: TGTGCCAGCAGTTACTCGAGACTTCGTCAAGCCTACGAGCAGTACTTC.

The gene calls are TRBV27 and TRBJ2-7, with 7 bases matching TRBD1. The CDR3 extends over 17 amino acids. Trimming took 3 bases from V and 2 from J; bases not matched to a gene: 13. CDR1 is MNHEY, CDR2 SMNVEV, per germline (reference sequence). In DNA form, the CDR3 reads TGTGCCAGCAGTTTCCAGGGACAGCCTTCCGCCACCTACGAGCAGTACTTC. It encodes CASSFQGQPSATYEQYF.

The chain carries TRBV6-6 and TRBJ2-5; 9 nucleotides align to TRBD2. The DNA end lines up better with TRBJ2-7; the J call may be wrong. The length of the CDR3 is 15 residues. The germline CDR1 and CDR2 sequences are MNHNY and SVGAGI (reference sequence). The CDR3 loop reads CASIDWASGTYEQYF. In DNA, the CDR3 is TGTGCCAGCATCGACTGGGCTAGCGGGACCTACGAGCAGTACTTC.

The chain couples TRBV10-1 to TRBJ2-1; 12 positions match TRBD2. Germline lookup yields CDR1 WNHNN and CDR2 SYGVQD (reference sequence). The length of the CDR3 is 19 residues. V lost 6 bases to trimming and J lost 0 bases; unmatched junction nucleotides: 12. The CDR3 loop reads CASSGTSGWGLSSYNEQFF. For the CDR3, the DNA is TGCGCCAGCAGCGGGACTAGCGGGTGGGGATTAAGCTCCTACAATGAGCAGTTCTTC.

The table lists this clone with a few counts. The V and J genes are TRBV7-3 and TRBJ2-7, with D perhaps matching TRBD2 (6 bases). Trimming removed 4 bases from V and 2 bases from J, with 15 bases in between. CDR1 and CDR2 (germline): SGHTA, FQGTGA. This CDR3 has 15 amino acids. The CDR3 protein is CASSYLGGPTYEQYF. CDR3 bases: TGTGCCAGCAGCTATCTCGGGGGACCCACCTACGAGCAGTACTTC. Full variable domain (outside the CDR3, taken from reference TRBV7-3 and TRBJ2-7): GAGVSQTPSNKVTEKGKYVELRCDPISGHTALYWYRQSLGQGPEFLIYFQGTGAADDSGLPNDRFFAVRPEGSVSTLKIQRTERGDSAVYLCASSYLGGPTYEQYFGPGTRLTVT.

This clone was recorded only once. The chain employs TRBV20-1 and TRBJ2-1; 8 bases align to TRBD1. Germline CDR1 and CDR2: DFQATT and SNEGSKA (reference sequence). CDR3 length equals 11 residues. The CDR3 protein is CRATGEREQFF. DNA of the CDR3: TGCAGAGCGACAGGGGAACGGGAGCAGTTCTTC.

The chain is built from TRBV5-1 and TRBJ1-1, with D maybe TRBD1 (5 bases). The germline gives CDR1 SGHRS, CDR2 YFSETQ. The CDR3 consists of 15 residues. V lost 3 bases and J 1 base, leaving 13 bases between the germline ends. For the CDR3, the DNA is TGCGCCAGCAGCTCCGACCGGGGGACGAACACTGAAGCTTTCTTT. This gives the protein CASSSDRGTNTEAFF.

The V call is TRBV14, the J call TRBJ1-2, with D unclear. V shed 0 bases and J shed 8 bases, with 13 bases lying between them. Germline assignment: CDR1 SGHDN and CDR2 FVKESK. This CDR3 is built from 14 residues. The chain's CDR3 is CASSQDADFGGYTF. The CDR3 coding sequence is TGTGCCAGCAGCCAAGATGCAGACTTCGGAGGCTACACCTTC.

This clone came up a few times. This chain connects TRBV11-2 to TRBJ2-1; 8 nucleotides agree with TRBD1. CDR3 size: 14 residues. The germline gives CDR1 SGHAT, CDR2 FQNNGV. Losses at the gene ends were 4 bases for V and 7 bases for J; bases not matched to a gene: 6. The chain's CDR3 is CASSSDRVRNEQFF. CDR3 bases: TGTGCCAGCAGCTCGGACAGGGTGAGGAATGAGCAGTTCTTC.

This clone appeared once. J is TRBJ2-7 and V is TRBV2, with D maybe TRBD2 (5 bases). The ends were cut back, 5 bases at V and 6 bases at J, with 14 bases in the middle. CDR1 is SNHLY and CDR2 is FYNNEI in the germline V gene. The CDR3 loop spans 13 amino acids. The CDR3 DNA reads as TGTGCCAGCAGTCAACGGGATGGCGCCGAGCAGTACTTC. Amino acid sequence: CASSQRDGAEQYF.